This T cell receptor (beta chain) was sequenced for a study of T cells expressing NK-cell markers. The CDR3 has 14 amino acids. Per the germline V gene, CDR1 is SGHVS and CDR2 is FQNEAQ. One entry per CDR3 protein, without DNA, is what TCRdb gives after re-calling the 5' RACE reads. Its clone listing holds roughly 150,000 distinct CDR3 sequences. The clonotype was recovered from a man aged 18 to 69 in good health. Sample: blood T cells: a sorted CD56 or NKG2C T cell subset, CD4+ or CD8+ T cells, or bulk PBMC T cells (not recorded which). This chain connects TRBV7-8 to TRBJ2-7; TCRdb returns TRBD1, unconfirmable since there is no DNA. CDR3 region: CASTTGAGGFEQYF.